This T cell receptor beta chain was recovered during a study of cytomegalovirus exposure and HLA in healthy donors. Study at large: The approximately 690 first-cohort repertoires and the approximately 110 validation repertoires shared the same platform, a later analysis reported. Broader study findings: Reports showed the classifier diagnosing cytomegalovirus status with high specificity and sensitivity. Cytomegalovirus association was assigned to under 200 TCR beta chains.

While the first cohort had fewer than 850 subjects, the donors belonged to the separate validation cohort of roughly 130 subjects. The V end was cut by 2 bases, the J end by 6 bases, with 17 bases between. The CDR3 is 16 residues long. Germline CDR1 and CDR2: SEHNR and FQNEAQ (reference sequence). This clone is a singleton in its sample. Its specificity is unknown. Here immunoSEQ multiplex PCR was the method, and the copy in TCRdb shows in-frame clones only, minus some. The table records tens of thousands of clones, approximately 96% of them present only once. The material sequenced was PBMCs. This sequence was found in a man younger than 35 in good health and CMV-seronegative. The rearrangement joins TRBV7-9 to TRBJ2-1; D might be TRBD1 (6 bases). The CDR3 sequence: CASSLLGQPTINEQFF. The CDR3 DNA follows: TGTGCCAGCAGCTTACTTGGACAGCCGACAATCAATGAGCAGTTCTTC.